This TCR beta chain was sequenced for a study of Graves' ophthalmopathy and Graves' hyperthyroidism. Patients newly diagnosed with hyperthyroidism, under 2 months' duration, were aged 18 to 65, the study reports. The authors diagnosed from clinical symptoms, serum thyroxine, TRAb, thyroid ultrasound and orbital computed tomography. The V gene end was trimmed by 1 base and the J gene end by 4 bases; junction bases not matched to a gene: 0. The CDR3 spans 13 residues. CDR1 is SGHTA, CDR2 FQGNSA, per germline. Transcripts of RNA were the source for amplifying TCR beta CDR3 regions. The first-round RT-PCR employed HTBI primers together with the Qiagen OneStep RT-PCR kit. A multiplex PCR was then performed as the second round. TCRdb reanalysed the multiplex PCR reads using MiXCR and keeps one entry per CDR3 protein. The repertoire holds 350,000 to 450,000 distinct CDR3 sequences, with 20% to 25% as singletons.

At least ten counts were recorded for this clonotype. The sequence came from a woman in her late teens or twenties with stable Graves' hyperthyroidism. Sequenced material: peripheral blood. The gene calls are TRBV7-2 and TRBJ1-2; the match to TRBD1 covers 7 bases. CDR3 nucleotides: TGTGCCAGCAGCTTAGGGGACAGCTATGGCTACACCTTC. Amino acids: CASSLGDSYGYTF.